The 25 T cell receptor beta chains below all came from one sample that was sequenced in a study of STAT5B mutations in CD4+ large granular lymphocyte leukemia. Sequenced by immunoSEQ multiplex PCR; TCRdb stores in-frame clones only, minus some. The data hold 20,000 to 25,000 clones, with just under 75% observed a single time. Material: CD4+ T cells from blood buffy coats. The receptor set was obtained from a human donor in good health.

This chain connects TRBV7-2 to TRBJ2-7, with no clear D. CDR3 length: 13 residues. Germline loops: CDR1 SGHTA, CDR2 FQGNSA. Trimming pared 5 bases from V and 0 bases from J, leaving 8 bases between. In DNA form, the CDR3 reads TGTGCCAGCAGCGTTCGTCCCTCCTACGAGCAGTACGTC. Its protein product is CASSVRPSYEQYV.

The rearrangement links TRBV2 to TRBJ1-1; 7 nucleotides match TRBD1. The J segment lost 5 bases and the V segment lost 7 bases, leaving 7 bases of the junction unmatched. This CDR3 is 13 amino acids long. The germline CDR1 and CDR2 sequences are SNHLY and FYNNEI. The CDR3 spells CASTQGEGTEAFF. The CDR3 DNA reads TGTGCCAGCACTCAGGGGGAGGGGACTGAAGCTTTCTTT.

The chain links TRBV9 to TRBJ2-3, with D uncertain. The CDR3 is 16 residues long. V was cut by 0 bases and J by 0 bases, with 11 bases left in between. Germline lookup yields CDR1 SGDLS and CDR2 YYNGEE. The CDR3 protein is CASSVGLLLSTDTQYF. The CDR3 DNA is TGTGCCAGCAGCGTAGGGCTACTTCTTAGCACAGATACGCAGTATTTT.

DNA for the CDR3: TGTGCCAGCAGTGAAGAGTACGAGCAGTTCTTC. Translating gives CASSEEYEQFF. This chain connects TRBV6-1 to TRBJ2-1; D is unclear. V lost 1 base and J lost 10, with 5 bases in between. CDR1 is MNHNS, CDR2 SASEGT, per germline. The length of the CDR3 is 11 residues.

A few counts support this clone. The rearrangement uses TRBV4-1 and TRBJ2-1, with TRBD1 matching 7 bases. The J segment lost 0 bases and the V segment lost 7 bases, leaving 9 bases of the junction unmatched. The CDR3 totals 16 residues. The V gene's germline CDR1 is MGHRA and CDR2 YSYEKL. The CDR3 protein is CASTTGDTSSYNEQFF. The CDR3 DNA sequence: TGCGCCAGCACTACAGGGGATACGAGCTCCTACAATGAGCAGTTCTTC.

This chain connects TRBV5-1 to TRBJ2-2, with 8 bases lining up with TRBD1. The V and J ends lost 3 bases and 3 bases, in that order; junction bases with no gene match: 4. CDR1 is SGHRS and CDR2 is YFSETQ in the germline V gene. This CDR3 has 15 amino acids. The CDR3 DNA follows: TGCGCCAGCAGCTCAACAGGGGGAGACACCGGGGAGCTGTTTTTT. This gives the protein CASSSTGGDTGELFF.

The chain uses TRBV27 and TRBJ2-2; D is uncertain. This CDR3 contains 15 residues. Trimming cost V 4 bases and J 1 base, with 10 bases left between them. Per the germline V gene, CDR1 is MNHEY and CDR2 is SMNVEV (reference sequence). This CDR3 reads CASSSGRLNTGELFF. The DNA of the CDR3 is TGTGCCAGCAGTTCGGGCCGACTGAACACCGGGGAGCTGTTTTTT.

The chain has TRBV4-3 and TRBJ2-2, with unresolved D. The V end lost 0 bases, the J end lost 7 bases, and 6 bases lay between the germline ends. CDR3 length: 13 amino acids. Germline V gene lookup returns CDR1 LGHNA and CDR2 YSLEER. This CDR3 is CASSQEGLGELFF. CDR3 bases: TGCGCCAGCAGCCAAGAAGGGCTCGGGGAGCTGTTTTTT.

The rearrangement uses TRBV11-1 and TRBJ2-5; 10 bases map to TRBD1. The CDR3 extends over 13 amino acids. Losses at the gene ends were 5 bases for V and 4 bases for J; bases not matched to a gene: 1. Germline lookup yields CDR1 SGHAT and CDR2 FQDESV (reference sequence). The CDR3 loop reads CASSRDRGETQYF. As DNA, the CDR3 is TGTGCCAGCAGCCGGGACAGGGGAGAGACCCAGTACTTC. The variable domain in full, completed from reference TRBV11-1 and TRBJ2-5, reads EAEVAQSPRYKITEKSQAVAFWCDPISGHATLYWYRQILGQGPELLVQFQDESVVDDSQLPKDRFSAERLKGVDSTLKIQPAELGDSAMYLCASSRDRGETQYFGPGTRLLVL.

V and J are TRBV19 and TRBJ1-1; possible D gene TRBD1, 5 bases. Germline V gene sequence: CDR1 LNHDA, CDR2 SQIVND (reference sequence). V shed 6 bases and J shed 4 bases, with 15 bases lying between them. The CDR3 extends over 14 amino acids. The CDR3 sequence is CASSAGFGGTEAFF. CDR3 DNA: TGTGCCAGTAGCGCAGGGTTCGGGGGCACTGAAGCTTTCTTT.

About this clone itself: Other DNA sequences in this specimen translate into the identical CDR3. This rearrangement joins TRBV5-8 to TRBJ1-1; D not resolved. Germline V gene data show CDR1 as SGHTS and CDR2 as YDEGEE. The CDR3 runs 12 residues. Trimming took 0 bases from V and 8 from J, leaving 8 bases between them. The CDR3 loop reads CASSLVAAEAFF. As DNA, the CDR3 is TGTGCCAGCAGCTTGGTCGCAGCAGAAGCTTTCTTT.

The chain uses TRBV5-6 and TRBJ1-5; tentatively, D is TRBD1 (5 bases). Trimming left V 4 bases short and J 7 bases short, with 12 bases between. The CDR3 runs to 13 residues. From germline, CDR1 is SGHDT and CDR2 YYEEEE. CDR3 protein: CASSPGGEQPQHF. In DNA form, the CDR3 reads TGTGCCAGCAGCCCGGGAGGGGAGCAGCCCCAGCATTTT.

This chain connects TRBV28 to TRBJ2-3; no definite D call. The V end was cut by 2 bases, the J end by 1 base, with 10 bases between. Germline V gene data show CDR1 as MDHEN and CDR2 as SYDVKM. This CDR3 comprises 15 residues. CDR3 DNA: TGTGCCAGCAGTTTACCCACTGGGGGCACAGATACGCAGTATTTT. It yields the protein CASSLPTGGTDTQYF.

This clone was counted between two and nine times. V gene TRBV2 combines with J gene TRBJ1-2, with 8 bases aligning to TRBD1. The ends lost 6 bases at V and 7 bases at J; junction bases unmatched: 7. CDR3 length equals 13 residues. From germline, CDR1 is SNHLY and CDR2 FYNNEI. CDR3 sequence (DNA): TGTGCCAGCAGGACCGGACAGGGTTTTGGCTACACCTTC. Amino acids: CASRTGQGFGYTF.

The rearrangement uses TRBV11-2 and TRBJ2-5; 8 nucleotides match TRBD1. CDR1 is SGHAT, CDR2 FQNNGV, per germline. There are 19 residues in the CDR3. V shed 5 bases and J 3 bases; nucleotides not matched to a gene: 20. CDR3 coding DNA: TGTGCCAGCAGCCTTCGCCAATCTCGGGCGGGACAGGTCGAAGAGACCCAGTACTTC. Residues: CASSLRQSRAGQVEETQYF. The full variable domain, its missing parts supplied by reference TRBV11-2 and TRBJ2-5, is EAGVAQSPRYKIIEKRQSVAFWCNPISGHATLYWYQQILGQGPKLLIQFQNNGVVDDSQLPKDRFSAERLKGVDSTLKIQPAKLEDSAVYLCASSLRQSRAGQVEETQYFGPGTRLLVL.

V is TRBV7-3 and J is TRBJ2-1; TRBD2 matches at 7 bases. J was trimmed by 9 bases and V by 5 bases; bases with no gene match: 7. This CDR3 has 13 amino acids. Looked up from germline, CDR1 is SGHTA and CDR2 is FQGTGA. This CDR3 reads CASSPGTSVEQFF. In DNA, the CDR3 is TGTGCCAGCAGCCCGGGAACTAGCGTTGAGCAGTTCTTC.

The CDR3: CASSLVAQWGQGSDTQYF. DNA of the CDR3: TGTGCCAGCAGCTTGGTGGCCCAATGGGGACAGGGGTCAGATACGCAGTATTTT. The chain carries TRBV7-6 and TRBJ2-3; 10 bases match TRBD1. V trimming: 3 bases; J trimming: 4 bases; junction bases outside the gene matches: 13. CDR3 length equals 18 residues. Per germline, CDR1 SGHVS and CDR2 FNYEAQ. Full variable domain (missing parts from reference TRBV7-6 and TRBJ2-3): GAGVSQSPRYKVTKRGQDVALRCDPISGHVSLYWYRQALGQGPEFLTYFNYEAQQDKSGLPNDRFSAERPEGSISTLTIQRTEQRDSAMYRCASSLVAQWGQGSDTQYFGPGTRLTVL.

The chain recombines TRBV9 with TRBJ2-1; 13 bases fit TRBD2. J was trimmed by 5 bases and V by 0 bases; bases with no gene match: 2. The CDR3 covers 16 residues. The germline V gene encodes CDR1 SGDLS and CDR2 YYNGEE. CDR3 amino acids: CASSVAGLAGDNEQFF. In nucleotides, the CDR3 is TGTGCCAGCAGCGTAGCTGGACTAGCGGGGGACAATGAGCAGTTCTTC.

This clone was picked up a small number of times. Written as DNA, the CDR3 is TGTGCCAGCAGCCCCAGAGAGGGGGCTGCAACTAATGAAAAACTGTTTTTT. Translated: CASSPREGAATNEKLFF. V usage is TRBV7-9 and J usage is TRBJ1-4, with 7 bases aligning to TRBD1. The trim removed 5 bases at V and 0 bases at J, leaving 9 bases unmatched. This CDR3 spans 17 amino acids. Germline-derived CDR1 and CDR2 are SEHNR and FQNEAQ (reference sequence). The variable domain in full, completed from reference TRBV7-9 and TRBJ1-4, reads DTGVSQNPRHKITKRGQNVTFRCDPISEHNRLYWYRQTLGQGPEFLTYFQNEAQLEKSRLLSDRFSAERPKGSFSTLEIQRTEQGDSAMYLCASSPREGAATNEKLFFGSGTQLSVL.

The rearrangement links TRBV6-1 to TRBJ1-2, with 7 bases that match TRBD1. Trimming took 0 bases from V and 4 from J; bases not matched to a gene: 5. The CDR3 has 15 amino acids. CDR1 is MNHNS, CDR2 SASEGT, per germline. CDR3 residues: CASSEARDSLYGYTF. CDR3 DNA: TGTGCCAGCAGTGAAGCGCGGGACAGCCTCTATGGCTACACCTTC.

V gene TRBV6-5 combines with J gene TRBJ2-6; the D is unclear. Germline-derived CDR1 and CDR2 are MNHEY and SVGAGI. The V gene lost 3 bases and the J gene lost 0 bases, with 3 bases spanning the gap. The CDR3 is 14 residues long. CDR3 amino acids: CASSYSSGANVLTF. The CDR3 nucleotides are TGTGCCAGCAGTTATAGCTCTGGGGCCAACGTCCTGACTTTC.

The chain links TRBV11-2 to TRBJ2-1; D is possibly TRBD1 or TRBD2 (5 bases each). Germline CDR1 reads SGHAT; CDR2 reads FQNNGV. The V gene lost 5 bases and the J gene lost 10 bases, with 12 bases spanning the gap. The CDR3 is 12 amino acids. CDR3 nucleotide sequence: TGTGCCAGCAGCCCGGGGCAATGGGAGCAGTTCTTC. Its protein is CASSPGQWEQFF.

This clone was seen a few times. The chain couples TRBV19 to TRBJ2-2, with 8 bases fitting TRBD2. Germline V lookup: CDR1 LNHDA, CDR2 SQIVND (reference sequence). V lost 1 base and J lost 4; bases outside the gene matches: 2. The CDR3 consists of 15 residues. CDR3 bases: TGTGCCAGTAGTATAGTAAGCGGGGGCACCGGGGAGCTGTTTTTT. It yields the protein CASSIVSGGTGELFF.

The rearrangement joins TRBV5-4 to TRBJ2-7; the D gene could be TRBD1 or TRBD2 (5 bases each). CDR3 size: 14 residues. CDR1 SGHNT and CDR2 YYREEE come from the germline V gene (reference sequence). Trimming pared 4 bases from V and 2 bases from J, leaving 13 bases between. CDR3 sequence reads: CASSAPGPTYEQYV. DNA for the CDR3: TGTGCCAGCAGCGCACCGGGACCGACCTACGAGCAGTACGTC.

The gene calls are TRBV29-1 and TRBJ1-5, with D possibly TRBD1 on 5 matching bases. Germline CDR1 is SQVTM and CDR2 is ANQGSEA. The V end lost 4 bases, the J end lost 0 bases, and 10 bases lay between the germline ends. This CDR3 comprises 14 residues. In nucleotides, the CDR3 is TGCAGCGTTGGGGACTGGGGTAGCAATCAGCCCCAGCATTTT. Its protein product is CSVGDWGSNQPQHF.